This T cell receptor beta chain was identified during a study of blood T cell repertoires in COVID-19. Study-wide background: Samples taken during acute and convalescent COVID-19 were collected in the United States, Italy and Spain.

TCRdb's copy holds only in-frame clones and misses some; the assay was immunoSEQ multiplex PCR. Of 190,000 or so clones listed, over 75% were seen once; the top ten hold under 3.5%. Germline V gives CDR1 LNHDA, CDR2 SQIVND (reference sequence). V shed 4 bases, J shed 14 bases, and the junction held 8 bases outside the gene matches. The CDR3 covers 13 residues. This TCR was sampled from an elderly woman with active or convalescent COVID-19. This chain uses TRBV19 with TRBJ2-3, with TRBD2 matching 11 bases. Sequenced sample: peripheral blood. The CDR3 DNA reads as TGTGCCAGTAGTACCCAACGACTAGCGGGGCCGTATTTT. Translated: CASSTQRLAGPYF.